This T cell receptor beta chain was documented in a study of CD8 T cells in Susac syndrome. Study-wide results and caveats: Acknowledgment was made by the study that its TCR sequencing and HLA analysis involved a relatively small number of individuals.

Germline V lookup: CDR1 SEHNR, CDR2 FQNEAQ (reference sequence). V was trimmed by 6 bases and J by 1 base, leaving 12 bases between them. The CDR3 consists of 14 residues. RNA was extracted with the RNeasy kit, and a quantity of roughly 0.5 to 1 ug was reverse transcribed using random hexamers. It was immunoSEQ multiplex PCR that amplified TCR beta CDR3 across 54 Vbeta and 13 Jbeta. One entry per CDR3 protein results from TCRdb running MiXCR on the immunoSEQ multiplex PCR reads. The sample includes about 200,000 distinct CDR3 sequences, about 94% of them seen just once. Sequencing targeted TCR beta in T cells from blood (CD8+ and CD4+). For this clonotype: Antigen unknown.

This sequence was found in a human donor in good health. The sequenced sample consisted of CD4+ T cells from PBMCs. The rearrangement joins TRBV7-9 to TRBJ1-1, with D possibly being TRBD1 (5 bases). The CDR3 is CASSQGQGNTEAFF. The DNA for the CDR3 is TGTGCCAGCAGTCAAGGGCAGGGGAACACTGAAGCTTTCTTT. Full variable domain (outside the CDR3, taken from reference TRBV7-9 and TRBJ1-1): DTGVSQNPRHKITKRGQNVTFRCDPISEHNRLYWYRQTLGQGPEFLTYFQNEAQLEKSRLLSDRFSAERPKGSFSTLEIQRTEQGDSAMYLCASSQGQGNTEAFFGQGTRLTVV.